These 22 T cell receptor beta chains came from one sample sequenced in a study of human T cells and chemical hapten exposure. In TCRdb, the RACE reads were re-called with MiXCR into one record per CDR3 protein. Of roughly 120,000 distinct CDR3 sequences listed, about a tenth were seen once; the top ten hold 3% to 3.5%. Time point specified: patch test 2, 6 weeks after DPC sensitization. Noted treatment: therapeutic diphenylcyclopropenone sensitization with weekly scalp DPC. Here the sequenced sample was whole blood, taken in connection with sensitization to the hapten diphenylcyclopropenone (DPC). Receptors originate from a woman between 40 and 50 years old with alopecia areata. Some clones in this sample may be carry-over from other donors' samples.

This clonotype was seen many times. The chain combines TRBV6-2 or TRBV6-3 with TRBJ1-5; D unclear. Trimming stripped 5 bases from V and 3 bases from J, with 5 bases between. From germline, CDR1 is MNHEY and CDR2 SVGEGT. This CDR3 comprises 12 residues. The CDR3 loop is CASSTSNQPQHF. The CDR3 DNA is TGTGCCAGCAGTACTTCCAATCAGCCCCAGCATTTT.

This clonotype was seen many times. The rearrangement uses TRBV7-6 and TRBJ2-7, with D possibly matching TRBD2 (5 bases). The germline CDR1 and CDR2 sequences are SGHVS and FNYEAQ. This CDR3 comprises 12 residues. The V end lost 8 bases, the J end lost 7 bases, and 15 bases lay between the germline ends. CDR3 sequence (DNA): TGTGCCAGCCAACCAGGCCCGGGAGAGCAGTACTTC. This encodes CASQPGPGEQYF.

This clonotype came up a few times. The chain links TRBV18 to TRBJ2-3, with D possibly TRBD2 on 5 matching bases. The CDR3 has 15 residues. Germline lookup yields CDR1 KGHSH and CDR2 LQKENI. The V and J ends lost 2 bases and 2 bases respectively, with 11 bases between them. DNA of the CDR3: TGTGCCAGCTCACCAGCCTCTAGCTACACAGATACGCAGTATTTT. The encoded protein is CASSPASSYTDTQYF.

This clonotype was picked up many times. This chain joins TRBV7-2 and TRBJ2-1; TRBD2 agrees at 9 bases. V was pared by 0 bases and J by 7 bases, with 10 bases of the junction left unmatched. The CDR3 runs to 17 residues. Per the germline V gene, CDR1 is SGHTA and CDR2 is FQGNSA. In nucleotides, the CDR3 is TGTGCCAGCAGCTTAGCAAGCGGGGGGCTCTTAGGGAATGAGCAGTTCTTC. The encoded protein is CASSLASGGLLGNEQFF.

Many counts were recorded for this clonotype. CDR3 sequence: CAWSWSGVYEQYF. The CDR3, as DNA: TGTGCCTGGAGCTGGTCAGGTGTGTACGAGCAGTACTTC. The rearrangement links TRBV30 to TRBJ2-7; D is uncertain. Trimming took off 3 bases at V and 4 bases at J, with 13 bases between the two ends. Germline-derived CDR1 and CDR2 are GTSNPN and SVGIG (reference sequence). There are 13 residues in the CDR3.

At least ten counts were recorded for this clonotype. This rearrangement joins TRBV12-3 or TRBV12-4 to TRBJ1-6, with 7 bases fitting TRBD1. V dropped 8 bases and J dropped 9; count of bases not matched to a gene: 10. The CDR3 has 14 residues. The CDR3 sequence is CASCQTGPRSPLHF. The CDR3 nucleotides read TGTGCCAGCTGCCAGACAGGGCCTCGTTCACCCCTCCACTTT.

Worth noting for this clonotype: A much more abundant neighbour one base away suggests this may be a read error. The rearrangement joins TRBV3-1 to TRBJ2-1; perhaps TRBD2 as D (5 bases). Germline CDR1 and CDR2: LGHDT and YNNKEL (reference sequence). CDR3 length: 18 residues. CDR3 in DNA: TGTGTCAGCATCAGCGGTGGTGGGTCACCTAGCTCCTACAATGAGCAGTTCTTC. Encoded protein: CVSISGGGSPSSYNEQFF.

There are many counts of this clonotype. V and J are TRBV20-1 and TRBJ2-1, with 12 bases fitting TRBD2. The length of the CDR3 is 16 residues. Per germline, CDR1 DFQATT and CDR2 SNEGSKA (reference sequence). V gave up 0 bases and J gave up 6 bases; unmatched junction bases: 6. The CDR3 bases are TGCAGTGCTAGAGACTCGACTAGCGGGGGCTCCAATGAGCAGTTCTTC. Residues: CSARDSTSGGSNEQFF.

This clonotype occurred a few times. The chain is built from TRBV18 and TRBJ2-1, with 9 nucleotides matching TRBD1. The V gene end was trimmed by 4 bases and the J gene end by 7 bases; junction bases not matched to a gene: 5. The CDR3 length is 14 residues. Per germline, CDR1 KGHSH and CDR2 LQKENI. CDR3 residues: CASSLRTGENEQFF. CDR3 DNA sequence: TGTGCCAGCTCACTAAGGACAGGGGAAAATGAGCAGTTCTTC.

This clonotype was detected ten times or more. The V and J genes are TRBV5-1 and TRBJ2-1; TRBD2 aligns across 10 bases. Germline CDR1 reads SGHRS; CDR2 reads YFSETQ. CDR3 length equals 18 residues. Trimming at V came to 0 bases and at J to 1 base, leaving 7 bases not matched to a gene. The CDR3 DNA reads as TGCGCCAGCAGCTTGGCTAGCGGGGGCTTCAATTCCTACAATGAGCAGTTCTTC. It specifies CASSLASGGFNSYNEQFF. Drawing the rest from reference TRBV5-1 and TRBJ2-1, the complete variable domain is KAGVTQTPRYLIKTRGQQVTLSCSPISGHRSVSWYQQTPGQGLQFLFEYFSETQRNKGNFPGRFSGRQFSNSRSEMNVSTLELGDSALYLCASSLASGGFNSYNEQFFGPGTRLTVL.

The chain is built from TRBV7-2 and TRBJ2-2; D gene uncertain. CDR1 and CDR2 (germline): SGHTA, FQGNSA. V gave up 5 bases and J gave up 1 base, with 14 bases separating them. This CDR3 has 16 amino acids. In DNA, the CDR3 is TGTGCCAGCAGCCAGGTGTCAGGTCTGAACACCGGGGAGCTGTTTTTT. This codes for CASSQVSGLNTGELFF.

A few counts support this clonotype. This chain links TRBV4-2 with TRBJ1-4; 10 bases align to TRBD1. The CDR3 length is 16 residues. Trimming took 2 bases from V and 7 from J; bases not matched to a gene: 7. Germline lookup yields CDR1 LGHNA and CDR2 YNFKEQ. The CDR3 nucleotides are TGTGCCAGCAGCCAACCCGAGACAGGGGGCGGTGAAAAACTGTTTTTT. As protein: CASSQPETGGGEKLFF.

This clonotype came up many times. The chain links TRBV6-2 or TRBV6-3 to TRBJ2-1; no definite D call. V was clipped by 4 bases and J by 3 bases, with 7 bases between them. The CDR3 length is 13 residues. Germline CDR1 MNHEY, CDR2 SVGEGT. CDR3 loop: CASSSRYYNEQFF. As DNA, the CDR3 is TGTGCCAGCAGTTCCCGGTACTACAATGAGCAGTTCTTC.

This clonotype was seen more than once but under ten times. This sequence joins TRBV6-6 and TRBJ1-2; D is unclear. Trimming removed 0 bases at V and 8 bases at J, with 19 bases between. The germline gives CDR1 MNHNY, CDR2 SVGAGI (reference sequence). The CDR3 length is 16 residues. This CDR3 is CASSYSIGDIGGGYTF. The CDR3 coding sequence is TGTGCCAGCAGTTACTCGATTGGGGATATAGGCGGGGGCTACACCTTC.

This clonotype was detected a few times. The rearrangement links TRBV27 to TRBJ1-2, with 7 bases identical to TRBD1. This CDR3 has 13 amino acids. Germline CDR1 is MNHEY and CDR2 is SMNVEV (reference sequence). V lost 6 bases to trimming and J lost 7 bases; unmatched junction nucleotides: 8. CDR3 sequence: CASSSRGGSGYTF. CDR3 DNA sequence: TGTGCCAGCAGCTCCCGAGGGGGCTCTGGCTACACCTTC.

The CDR3, as DNA: TGCAGCGTTGTACAGGGAAATGGCGCTAACTATGGCTACACCTTC. Translating it yields CSVVQGNGANYGYTF. This sequence joins TRBV29-1 and TRBJ1-2; perhaps TRBD1 as D (6 bases). Per germline, CDR1 SQVTM and CDR2 ANQGSEA. The CDR3 is 15 amino acids. V lost 4 bases and J 0 bases, leaving 15 bases between the germline ends. The full variable domain, rest sourced from reference TRBV29-1 and TRBJ1-2, is SAVISQKPSRDICQRGTSLTIQCQVDSQVTMMFWYRQQPGQSLTLIATANQGSEATYESGFVIDKFPISRPNLTFSTLTVSNMSPEDSSIYLCSVVQGNGANYGYTFGSGTRLTVV.

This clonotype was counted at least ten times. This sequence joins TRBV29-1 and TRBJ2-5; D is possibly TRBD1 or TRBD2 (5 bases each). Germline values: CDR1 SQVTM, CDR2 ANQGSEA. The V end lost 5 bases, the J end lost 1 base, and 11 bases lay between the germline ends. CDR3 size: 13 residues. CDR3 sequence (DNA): TGCAGCGTTCGGGGCCAGCTCCAAGAGACCCAGTACTTC. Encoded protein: CSVRGQLQETQYF.

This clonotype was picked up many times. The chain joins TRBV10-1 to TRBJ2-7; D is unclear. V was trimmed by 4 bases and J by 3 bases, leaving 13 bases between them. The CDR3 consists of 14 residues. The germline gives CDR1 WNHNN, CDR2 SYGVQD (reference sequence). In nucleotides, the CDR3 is TGCGCCAGCAGTGGTCTAACCACCTACTACGAGCAGTACTTC. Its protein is CASSGLTTYYEQYF.

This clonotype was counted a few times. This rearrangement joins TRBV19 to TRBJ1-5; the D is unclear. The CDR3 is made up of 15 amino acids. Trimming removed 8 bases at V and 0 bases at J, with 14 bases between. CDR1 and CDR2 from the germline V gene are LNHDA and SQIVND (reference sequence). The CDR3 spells CASRMVQHSNQPQHF. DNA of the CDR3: TGTGCCAGTCGGATGGTGCAGCATAGCAATCAGCCCCAGCATTTT.

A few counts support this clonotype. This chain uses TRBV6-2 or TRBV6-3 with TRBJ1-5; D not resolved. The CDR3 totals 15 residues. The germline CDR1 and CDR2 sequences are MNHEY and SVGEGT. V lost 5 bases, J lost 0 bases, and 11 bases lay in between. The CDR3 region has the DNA TGTGCCAGCAGTACGGGGATTAATAGCAATCAGCCCCAGCATTTT. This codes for CASSTGINSNQPQHF.

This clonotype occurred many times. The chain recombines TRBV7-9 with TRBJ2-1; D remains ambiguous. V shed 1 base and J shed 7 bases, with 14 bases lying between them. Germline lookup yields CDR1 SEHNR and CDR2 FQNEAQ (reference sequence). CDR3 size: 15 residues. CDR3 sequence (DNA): TGTGCCAGCAGCTTAGAGGGTGGGTCAGTTAATGAGCAGTTCTTC. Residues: CASSLEGGSVNEQFF.

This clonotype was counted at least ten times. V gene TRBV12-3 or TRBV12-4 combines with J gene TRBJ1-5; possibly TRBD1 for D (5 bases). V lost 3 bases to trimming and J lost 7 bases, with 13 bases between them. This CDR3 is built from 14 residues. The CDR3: CASSFGGWDQPQHF. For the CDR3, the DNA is TGTGCCAGCAGTTTCGGGGGTTGGGACCAGCCCCAGCATTTT.